These 8 T cell receptor beta chains were sequenced from one sample in a study of T cell changes during pregnancy in multiple sclerosis. TCRdb keeps only in-frame clones here, not all; method: immunoSEQ multiplex PCR. The sample has about 100,000 clones, approximately 91% seen once. The input for sequencing was peripheral blood, taken after pregnancy. The receptors were gathered from a female donor with multiple sclerosis, enrolled in a pregnancy study.

V gene TRBV4-2 combines with J gene TRBJ1-6, with TRBD1 matching 9 bases. With V trimmed by 2 bases and J by 1 base, 3 bases remained unmatched. This CDR3 has 17 residues. The germline gives CDR1 LGHNA, CDR2 YNFKEQ. For the CDR3, the DNA is TGTGCCAGCAGCCAATCAGGGACAGGGTCCTATAATTCACCCCTCCACTTT. Residues: CASSQSGTGSYNSPLHF.

This rearrangement joins TRBV30 to TRBJ1-6, with 9 bases that match TRBD1. V shed 3 bases and J 14 bases; nucleotides not matched to a gene: 14. This CDR3 comprises 15 residues. Germline V gives CDR1 GTSNPN, CDR2 SVGIG (reference sequence). The CDR3 DNA sequence: TGTGCCTGGAGGATTCCGGGACAGGGTGCATCTACCCTCCACTTT. Its protein product is CAWRIPGQGASTLHF.

The chain uses TRBV4-1 and TRBJ1-2, with TRBD1 identical over 7 bases. Germline CDR1 reads MGHRA; CDR2 reads YSYEKL. The CDR3 is 15 amino acids. V dropped 0 bases and J dropped 1; count of bases not matched to a gene: 2. The DNA for the CDR3 is TGCGCCAGCAGCCAAGAGGGACAGAATAACTATGGCTACACCTTC. Translating it yields CASSQEGQNNYGYTF.

The rearrangement uses TRBV14 and TRBJ1-3, with 8 nucleotides matching TRBD1. CDR1 and CDR2 from the germline V gene are SGHDN and FVKESK. This CDR3 is built from 15 residues. The junction had 4 bases not matched to a gene; V was cut back by 1 base and J by 5 bases. For the CDR3, the DNA is TGTGCCAGCAGCCAAGGTGGACAGGGTAGAAACACCATATATTTT. As protein: CASSQGGQGRNTIYF.

V gene TRBV12-5 combines with J gene TRBJ2-7, with TRBD1 matching 8 bases. J lost 3 bases, V lost 4 bases, and 2 bases had no gene match. The CDR3 runs to 13 residues. From germline, CDR1 is LGHNT and CDR2 FRNRAP. The DNA of the CDR3 is TGTGCTAGTGGTTCGGACAGGGACTACGAGCAGTACTTC. The encoded protein is CASGSDRDYEQYF. Filled out from reference TRBV12-5 and TRBJ2-7, the complete variable domain reads DARVTQTPRHKVTEMGQEVTMRCQPILGHNTVFWYRQTMMQGLELLAYFRNRAPLDDSGMPKDRFSAEMPDATLATLKIQPSEPRDSAVYFCASGSDRDYEQYFGPGTRLTVT.

V is TRBV6-6 and J is TRBJ2-7; 9 bases are a match to TRBD1. There are 13 residues in the CDR3. The V gene end was trimmed by 2 bases and the J gene end by 6 bases; junction bases not matched to a gene: 2. Germline V lookup: CDR1 MNHNY, CDR2 SVGAGI (reference sequence). The CDR3 DNA reads TGTGCCAGCAGTTACACGACAGGGGGCGAGCAGTACTTC. Translated: CASSYTTGGEQYF.

This clone was observed a few times. The rearrangement uses TRBV14 and TRBJ1-2; no reliable D call. The CDR3 is 13 residues long. The V and J ends lost 5 bases and 1 base respectively, with 8 bases between them. CDR1 is SGHDN, CDR2 FVKESK, per germline. The CDR3 sequence: CASSNTVNYGYTF. For the CDR3, the DNA is TGTGCCAGCAGCAACACCGTTAACTATGGCTACACCTTC.

The CDR3 coding sequence is TGTGCCAGCAGCGTTTACGGGTCCAGCGGAAACACCATATATTTT. This sequence encodes CASSVYGSSGNTIYF. The chain uses TRBV7-6 and TRBJ1-3; D gene ambiguous. Germline CDR1 reads SGHVS; CDR2 reads FNYEAQ. Between the trimmed V and J ends, which lost 5 bases and 4 bases, there was a span of 15 bases. The CDR3 spans 15 residues. The whole variable domain, remainder taken from reference TRBV7-6 and TRBJ1-3, is GAGVSQSPRYKVTKRGQDVALRCDPISGHVSLYWYRQALGQGPEFLTYFNYEAQQDKSGLPNDRFSAERPEGSISTLTIQRTEQRDSAMYRCASSVYGSSGNTIYFGEGSWLTVV.